The sequence of this TCR beta chain was determined in a study of blood T cell repertoires in COVID-19 (TCRdb year 2020). Context from the whole study: Samples from collaborators originated in the United States, Italy and Spain and spanned both the acute and convalescent phases of COVID-19. The prospective study material was composed of cDNA or gDNA derived from T cells, B-cell-depleted T cells, or PBMCs. Subjects who had been exposed to COVID-19, were actively infected with it, or had recovered from it provided the deeply sampled blood TCRbeta repertoires that made up the dataset. The repertoires were released in a freely available public database intended as a resource for research on the immune response to SARS-CoV-2. Samples were obtained from the ongoing ImmuneRACE study (first 160 participants) and from 1,000 to 1,500 subjects provided by 6 global collaborators. The sample metadata nearly always contained a de-identified subject ID, COVID-19 status, age in years and sex. HLA class I and class II types, where available, came from metadata supplied by the sample provider rather than from assay-based typing. Study-wide findings and limitations: How much clinical and demographic metadata was included differed by source and by participant, and the metadata was provided uncurated.

CDR3 length: 12 amino acids, cysteine to phenylalanine. This entry keeps only the CDR3 DNA: 36 bases, framed from base 1. Deletion took 5 bases off V and 13 bases off J, with a span of 18 bases between the germline ends. One collaborating source in Seattle enrolled patients during active infection and followed them longitudinally through the course of disease. The collaborating institutions used their own protocols to collect whole blood in K2EDTA tubes. Collaborator samples were shipped for TCRbeta analysis as frozen whole blood, isolated PBMCs, or DNA extracted from either sample type. The immunoSEQ Assay, a bias-controlled multiplex PCR, was used to amplify TCRbeta CDR3 regions from genomic DNA. Per the original workflow: Within the assay, amplification of reference gene primers was used to estimate how many nucleated cells each sample contained. To quantify the absolute abundance of each unique TCRbeta CDR3 rearrangement, sequence reads were collapsed and filtered. Productive Simpson clonality was computed per sample as the square root of Simpson's diversity index over productive rearrangements. TCRdb carries this immuneACCESS record with in-frame sequences only. Its versions omit some clonotypes, under half of them owing to an unresolved V gene in the studies checked, with the rest unexplained. The V and J calls and clone size come from that table; D and trimming were worked out from the DNA. Present in this sample are over 450,000 clones, 75% to 90% of which were seen just once. The top ten constitute roughly 1% of the sample.

This clone was seen a single time. Its specific antigen is unknown. It has no much larger one-base neighbor in the sample; base qualities were not kept. The chain uses TRBV12-3 or TRBV12-4 and TRBJ2-7; the D gene remains uncertain. The receptor was isolated from a man between 18 and 29 years old with COVID-19, enrolled during active disease. The sample taken for sequencing was peripheral blood. The nucleotide sequence reads TGTGCCAGCAGTCTAGACGCGAGTAATCCATACTTC. Its translation reads: CASSLDASNPYF.